This T cell receptor beta chain was found in a study of glioma-infiltrating T cells after dendritic cell vaccination. Study results and limitations: Complete blood and tumor specimen sets were limited to few patients.

The time point: after dendritic cell vaccination, including at tumor progression/relapse. A remark on this clone: Its antigen is not known.

Germline CDR1 reads SGHDN; CDR2 reads FVKESK. The CDR3 is 16 residues long. V was pared by 1 base and J by 6 bases, with 9 bases of the junction left unmatched. Sequencing used immunoSEQ multiplex PCR; TCRdb keeps in-frame clones, though not all of them. Of approximately 91,000 clones in the sample, roughly 77% are singletons; the top ten hold 2.1%. V gene TRBV14 combines with J gene TRBJ2-1, with 7 bases identical to TRBD1. Specimen: blood, collected after dendritic cell vaccination. The origin of this receptor is a human donor with glioblastoma. In DNA form, the CDR3 reads TGTGCCAGCAGCCAAGGGGGACAGATAAGGGTCAATGAGCAGTTCTTC. Protein sequence: CASSQGGQIRVNEQFF.